This TCR beta chain was identified in a study of blood T cell repertoires in COVID-19 (dated by TCRdb to the early 2020s). For context, the study as a whole: Collaborator samples came from the United States, Italy and Spain and covered acute and convalescent phases of COVID-19. The samples were drawn from two sources: the first 160 participants of the ongoing ImmuneRACE study, and 950 to 1,500 subjects contributed by 6 global collaborators. The repertoires were made available in a free public database intended to serve as a resource for research on the immune response to SARS-CoV-2. The material from the prospective study consisted of cDNA or gDNA derived from T cells, B-cell-depleted T cells, or PBMCs. The dataset comprised deeply sampled blood TCRbeta repertoires from subjects exposed to, actively infected with, or recovered from COVID-19. Sample metadata almost always included a de-identified subject ID, COVID-19 status, age in years and sex. Where available, HLA class I and class II types were obtained from metadata supplied by the sample provider rather than from assay-based typing.

What the authors observed across the whole study: The amount of clinical and demographic metadata varied by source and participant and was provided uncurated.

The immunoSEQ Assay, a bias-controlled multiplex PCR, was used to amplify TCRbeta CDR3 regions from genomic DNA. In the original analysis: The number of nucleated cells in each sample was estimated from the amplification of reference gene primers within the assay. To quantify the absolute abundance of each unique TCRbeta CDR3 rearrangement, sequence reads were collapsed and filtered. Productive Simpson clonality was computed per sample as the square root of Simpson's diversity index over productive rearrangements. TCRdb took over this immuneACCESS table, retaining in-frame rearrangements with V and J assigned. Such tables are incomplete; in checked studies, under half of the missing clones stem from an unresolved V gene, and the remainder is unexplained. That table furnishes V, J and clone size, whereas the DNA furnished D and trimming. The sample includes roughly 300,000 clones, with more than 75% observed a single time. Less than 9.5% of the sample rests with the top ten.

V is clipped by 1 base and J by 5 bases, and the sequence between their germline boundaries is 11 bases long. Reading from cysteine to phenylalanine, the CDR3 counts 14 amino acids. Only the CDR3 portion is preserved as DNA: 42 bases, with reading frame beginning at the first base. CDR1 and CDR2 were assigned from the germline V gene as SGHNT and YENEEA. On this clone: Its antigen is currently not known. No base quality values were provided; no much bigger clone lies one nucleotide off.

A second Seattle source provided samples from volunteer blood donors who had recovered from COVID-19. Whole blood was collected in K2EDTA tubes by collaborating institutions according to the institutions' own protocols. For TCRbeta analysis, collaborators shipped samples as frozen whole blood, isolated PBMCs, or DNA extracted from either of those sample types. Sequences were obtained from peripheral blood. The receptor chain draws on TRBV11-3 and TRBJ2-5; TRBD2 is a possible D gene, resting on 5 matching bases. This TCR derives from a woman aged 50 to 60 who had recovered from COVID-19. The CDR3 region reads CASSLVGVEETQYF. The nucleotide sequence reads TGTGCCAGCAGCTTAGTCGGGGTTGAGGAGACCCAGTACTTC.